This T cell receptor beta chain stems from a study of blood T cell repertoires in COVID-19. The overall study: Samples representing acute and convalescent COVID-19 were sourced from the United States, Italy and Spain. PBMCs, B-cell-depleted T cells, or T cells provided the cDNA or gDNA that made up the material.

V lost 1 base and J 5 bases, leaving 11 bases between the germline ends. The CDR3 has 15 residues. Germline V gene data show CDR1 as SEHNR and CDR2 as FQNEAQ (reference sequence). Methods used by the authors: It was from reference gene primer amplification that nucleated cell counts were estimated. Only in-frame clones appear in the TCRdb table, and some are missing; sequencing was by immunoSEQ multiplex PCR. That table is the source of V, J and clone size, and D and trimming were worked out from the DNA. The top ten clones hold less than 3.5% of a sample with tens of thousands of clones, over 85% of them seen once.

The sample was peripheral blood. This chain links TRBV7-9 with TRBJ1-4; possibly TRBD1 for D (6 bases). The TCR sequence derives from a man in his 70s with active COVID-19. The CDR3 is CASSLGQAENEKLFF. CDR3 nucleotide sequence: TGTGCCAGCAGCTTAGGACAGGCCGAAAATGAAAAACTGTTTTTT.